This TCR beta chain was profiled in a study of blood T cell repertoires in COVID-19. Whole-study context: Material from acute and convalescent COVID-19 was sourced from the United States, Italy and Spain. Sample material is recorded as cDNA or gDNA derived from T cells, B-cell-depleted T cells, or PBMCs.

The CDR3 length is 19 residues. V trimming: 1 base; J trimming: 2 bases; junction bases outside the gene matches: 13. CDR1 is PRHDT and CDR2 is FYEKMQ in the germline V gene (reference sequence). In the study's own analysis: Counts of nucleated cells, estimated from reference gene primer amplification, were obtained. The assay was immunoSEQ multiplex PCR, and TCRdb's table has in-frame clones only and misses some. V and J calls and clone size are copied from that table; D and trimming were computed from the DNA. This sample carries around 200,000 clones, roughly 84% of them seen once, and the ten largest clones take 4.9%.

This TCR came from a woman older than 75 with acute or convalescent COVID-19. V usage is TRBV13 and J usage is TRBJ2-2, with 7 nucleotides matching TRBD2. Specimen: peripheral blood. In DNA, the CDR3 is TGTGCCAGCAGCTTAGTTTTCGGTGCGGGAGCAATTAACACCGGGGAGCTGTTTTTT. It yields the protein CASSLVFGAGAINTGELFF.